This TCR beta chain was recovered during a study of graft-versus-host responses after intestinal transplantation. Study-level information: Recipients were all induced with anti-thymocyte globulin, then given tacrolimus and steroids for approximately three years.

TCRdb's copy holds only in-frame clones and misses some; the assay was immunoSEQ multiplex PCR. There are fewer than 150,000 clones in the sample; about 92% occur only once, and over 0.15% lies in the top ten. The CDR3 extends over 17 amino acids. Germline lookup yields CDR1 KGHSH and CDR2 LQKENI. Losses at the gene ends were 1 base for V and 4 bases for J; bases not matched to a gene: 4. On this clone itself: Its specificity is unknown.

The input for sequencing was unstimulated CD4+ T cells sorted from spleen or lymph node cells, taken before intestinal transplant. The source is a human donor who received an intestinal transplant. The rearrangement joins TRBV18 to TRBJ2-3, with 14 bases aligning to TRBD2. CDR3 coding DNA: TGTGCCAGCTCACCACAGGGACTAGCGGGGGAGGCAGATACGCAGTATTTT. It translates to CASSPQGLAGEADTQYF.